The 32 T cell receptor beta chains below come from one sample, sequenced in a study of T cells in Graves' hyperthyroidism and ophthalmopathy. Amplification of TCR beta CDR3 regions used RNA as the template. The HTBI set primed first-round TCR CDR3 RT-PCR. TCRdb fed the multiplex PCR reads into MiXCR, producing one record per CDR3 protein. The data show roughly 300,000 distinct CDR3 sequences, with 18% seen just once and about 53% held by the top ten. Sequencing was carried out using blood. The receptors come from a woman in her fifties or sixties with Graves' hyperthyroidism.

Many counts were recorded for this clonotype. The gene calls are TRBV20-1 and TRBJ1-2; 9 nucleotides agree with TRBD1. From germline, CDR1 is DFQATT and CDR2 SNEGSKA (reference sequence). After removal of 4 bases from V and 6 bases from J, the junction contained 12 bases not matched to a gene. The CDR3 is made up of 15 amino acids. The CDR3 is CSANNPRDRVNGYTF. The CDR3 bases are TGCAGTGCTAACAACCCAAGGGACAGGGTAAATGGCTACACCTTC.

The table lists this clonotype with many counts. The chain links TRBV7-8 to TRBJ1-5; the D gene is possibly TRBD1 (5 bases). CDR1 is SGHVS, CDR2 FQNEAQ, per germline. The CDR3 has 16 amino acids. Deletions cut 5 bases from V and 3 bases from J, with 17 bases between. CDR3 bases: TGTGCCAGCAGCGACCGCGGGCAGGGTCTCAATCAGCCCCAGCATTTT. Its translation: CASSDRGQGLNQPQHF.

This clonotype was found many times. The V call is TRBV11-2, the J call TRBJ1-1; D is possibly TRBD1 (6 bases). The V gene's germline CDR1 is SGHAT and CDR2 FQNNGV. The CDR3 is 14 amino acids. V lost 4 bases and J lost 1, with 10 bases in between. CDR3 sequence (DNA): TGTGCCAGCAGCTCGGGGGCCCGGAACACTGAAGCTTTCTTT. Residues: CASSSGARNTEAFF.

DNA of the CDR3: TGCGCCAGCAGCCAGACTTCGGGGGGTAGCAATCAGCCCCAGCATTTT. Encoded protein: CASSQTSGGSNQPQHF. The rearrangement links TRBV4-1 to TRBJ1-5; D possibly corresponds to TRBD1 (5 bases). CDR3 length equals 16 residues. Germline V lookup: CDR1 MGHRA, CDR2 YSYEKL. With 3 bases removed from V and 0 bases from J, the gap between germline ends came to 12 bases.

This clonotype has at least ten counts. The chain links TRBV6-5 to TRBJ2-2; D remains unclear. V lost 0 bases, J lost 6 bases, and 11 bases lay in between. CDR1 and CDR2 (germline): MNHEY, SVGAGI. The CDR3 is made up of 15 amino acids. CDR3 amino acids: CASSYSMVGAGELFF. The CDR3, as DNA: TGTGCCAGCAGTTACTCGATGGTCGGCGCCGGGGAGCTGTTTTTT.

In this sample, this clonotype turned up many times. The gene calls are TRBV7-8 and TRBJ1-2, with D unresolved. This CDR3 spans 12 amino acids. The V end was cut by 2 bases, the J end by 6 bases, with 7 bases between. Germline V gives CDR1 SGHVS, CDR2 FQNEAQ. CDR3 bases: TGTGCCAGCAGCTTAAGCGAGGATGGCTACACCTTC. This codes for CASSLSEDGYTF. Based on the CDR3 plus reference TRBV7-8 and TRBJ1-2, the full variable domain is GAGVSQSPRYKVAKRGQDVALRCDPISGHVSLFWYQQALGQGPEFLTYFQNEAQLDKSGLPSDRFFAERPEGSVSTLKIQRTQQEDSAVYLCASSLSEDGYTFGSGTRLTVV.

This clonotype was recorded at least ten times. The chain is built from TRBV27 and TRBJ2-7; D gene ambiguous. Germline CDR1 is MNHEY and CDR2 is SMNVEV (reference sequence). The CDR3 runs to 13 residues. V was clipped by 4 bases and J by 5 bases, with 12 bases between them. Here the CDR3 reads CASSSTHFDEQYV. As DNA, the CDR3 is TGTGCCAGCAGTTCTACTCACTTTGACGAGCAGTACGTC.

This clonotype appeared many times. The chain recombines TRBV2 with TRBJ1-1, with D hard to call. Germline V gene sequence: CDR1 SNHLY, CDR2 FYNNEI. Trimming removed 1 base from V and 3 bases from J, with 6 bases in between. CDR3 length equals 13 residues. The CDR3 coding sequence is TGTGCCAGCAGTGAAGTTCAGGACACTGAAGCTTTCTTT. Its translation: CASSEVQDTEAFF.

The chain is built from TRBV3-1 and TRBJ2-5; 7 bases map to TRBD2. V lost 8 bases to trimming and J lost 4 bases; unmatched junction nucleotides: 7. The CDR3 runs 13 residues. Germline CDR1 is LGHDT and CDR2 is YNNKEL (reference sequence). CDR3 sequence reads: CASGRAGVETQYF. The CDR3 DNA sequence: TGTGCCAGCGGCCGGGCGGGGGTAGAGACCCAGTACTTC.

In this sample, this clonotype turned up many times. The chain uses TRBV2 and TRBJ1-1, with 7 bases identical to TRBD1. The CDR3 extends over 15 amino acids. Unmatched junction bases numbered 7, after V lost 1 base and J lost 5 bases. Germline lookup yields CDR1 SNHLY and CDR2 FYNNEI. The CDR3: CASSEEVQGDTEAFF. CDR3 coding DNA: TGTGCCAGCAGTGAAGAGGTCCAGGGGGATACTGAAGCTTTCTTT.

Worth noting for this clonotype: One junction end disagrees with the germline gene, perhaps due to a read error. The J gene is TRBJ2-7, the V gene TRBV11-2, with 8 bases that match TRBD1. The CDR3 has 13 amino acids. CDR1 and CDR2 from the germline V gene are SGHAT and FQNNGV. The CDR3 reads CASSDRGLVEQYF. In nucleotides, the CDR3 is TGCGCCAGCAGTGACAGGGGCCTCGTGGAGCAGTACTTC.

This clonotype was recorded at least ten times. This sequence joins TRBV27 and TRBJ1-2, with D perhaps matching TRBD1 (6 bases). V was clipped by 6 bases and J by 3 bases, with 14 bases between them. CDR1 and CDR2 (germline): MNHEY, SMNVEV (reference sequence). This CDR3 has 14 residues. The CDR3, as DNA: TGTGCCAGCAGCCGGGACATCCTATACTATGGCTACACCTTC. Translation gives CASSRDILYYGYTF.

This clonotype was picked up a small number of times. The V gene is TRBV12-3 or TRBV12-4, the J gene TRBJ2-1; D tentatively fits TRBD1 or TRBD2 (6 bases each). Trimming took 1 base from V and 7 from J, leaving 14 bases between them. The CDR3 runs 15 residues. The CDR3 sequence: CASSLGGGLWNEQFF. CDR3 sequence (DNA): TGTGCCAGCAGTTTAGGTGGGGGGCTGTGGAATGAGCAGTTCTTC.

Note on this clonotype: Possible read error: a much larger clone is one base away. The chain joins TRBV2 to TRBJ2-1; no reliable D call. The CDR3 has 13 residues. Germline-derived CDR1 and CDR2 are SNHLY and FYNNEI. CDR3 sequence (DNA): TGTGCCAGCAGTGAAGCCGGGTACAGTGAGCAGTTCTTC. It specifies CASSEAGYSEQFF.

V and J are TRBV27 and TRBJ1-5; D unclear. Germline V gene data show CDR1 as MNHEY and CDR2 as SMNVEV (reference sequence). Trimming cost V 3 bases and J 6 bases, with 18 bases left between them. This CDR3 is 16 amino acids long. CDR3: CASSFKPIGTLQPQHF. The CDR3 DNA sequence: TGTGCCAGCAGTTTTAAACCCATCGGTACACTTCAGCCCCAGCATTTT.

This clonotype was seen at least ten times. The rearrangement joins TRBV6-1 to TRBJ2-1; D unclear. The CDR3 length is 13 residues. CDR1 is MNHNS and CDR2 is SASEGT in the germline V gene. Trimming pared 4 bases from V and 7 bases from J, leaving 11 bases between. For the CDR3, the DNA is TGTGCCAGCAGTGGTGGTAGGTGGAATGAGCAGTTCTTC. This translates into CASSGGRWNEQFF.

This clonotype was counted at least ten times. V is TRBV25-1 and J is TRBJ2-7; maybe TRBD2 (6 bases). V lost 7 bases to trimming and J lost 5 bases, with 12 bases between them. This CDR3 has 12 residues. From germline, CDR1 is MGHDK and CDR2 SYGVNS. Here the CDR3 reads CASNKGLDEQYF. The CDR3 region has the DNA TGTGCCAGCAACAAGGGACTCGACGAGCAGTACTTC.

A remark on this clonotype: A read error may explain this, as a much larger clone is one base away. The chain combines TRBV7-8 with TRBJ1-2; D call uncertain. The length of the CDR3 is 14 residues. V lost 1 base, J lost 10 bases, and 16 bases lay in between. Germline loops: CDR1 SGHVS, CDR2 FQNEAQ. The CDR3 DNA sequence: TGTGCCAGCAGCTTAGTCCCCCCCACTTCTCCCTACACCTTC. Protein sequence: CASSLVPPTSPYTF. The entire variable domain, with the rest obtained from reference TRBV7-8 and TRBJ1-2, is as follows: GAGVSQSPRYKVAKRGQDVALRCDPISGHVSLFWYQQALGQGPEFLTYFQNEAQLDKSGLPSDRFFAERPEGSVSTLKIQRTQQEDSAVYLCASSLVPPTSPYTFGSGTRLTVV.

This clonotype was counted only a few times. V gene TRBV7-9 combines with J gene TRBJ2-3, with 8 positions matching TRBD2. This CDR3 has 15 residues. Germline lookup yields CDR1 SEHNR and CDR2 FQNEAQ (reference sequence). V gave up 3 bases and J gave up 6 bases; unmatched junction bases: 8. In DNA form, the CDR3 reads TGTGCCAGCAGCTTTCGCAGCGGGGGTTATGATACGCAGTATTTT. Protein product: CASSFRSGGYDTQYF. The full variable domain, its missing parts supplied by reference TRBV7-9 and TRBJ2-3, is DTGVSQNPRHKITKRGQNVTFRCDPISEHNRLYWYRQTLGQGPEFLTYFQNEAQLEKSRLLSDRFSAERPKGSFSTLEIQRTEQGDSAMYLCASSFRSGGYDTQYFGPGTRLTVL.

The V call is TRBV29-1, the J call TRBJ2-1, with D possibly being TRBD2 (6 bases). CDR1 and CDR2 from the germline V gene are SQVTM and ANQGSEA. The V end was cut by 7 bases, the J end by 2 bases, with 12 bases between. The length of the CDR3 is 13 residues. CDR3 region: CSGRGGTYNEQFF. In nucleotides, the CDR3 is TGCAGCGGGAGGGGCGGGACCTACAATGAGCAGTTCTTC.

There are many counts of this clonotype. V is TRBV7-9 and J is TRBJ2-5; 7 bases are a match to TRBD1. Germline-derived CDR1 and CDR2 are SEHNR and FQNEAQ (reference sequence). V shed 6 bases and J 2 bases; nucleotides not matched to a gene: 3. This CDR3 is built from 13 residues. CDR3 sequence reads: CASRPGQQETQYF. In nucleotides, the CDR3 is TGTGCCAGCAGACCGGGACAGCAAGAGACCCAGTACTTC.

This clonotype was seen many times. The rearrangement links TRBV3-1 to TRBJ1-2; 7 nucleotides agree with TRBD1. With V trimmed by 0 bases and J by 7 bases, 8 bases remained unmatched. The germline V gene encodes CDR1 LGHDT and CDR2 YNNKEL (reference sequence). The length of the CDR3 is 15 residues. Here the CDR3 DNA reads TGTGCCAGCAGCCAAGAGGGCGGACAGGTCGGTGGCTACACCTTC. Translating it yields CASSQEGGQVGGYTF.

This clonotype was picked up many times. This chain joins TRBV7-9 and TRBJ2-1; no firm D call. Germline-derived CDR1 and CDR2 are SEHNR and FQNEAQ (reference sequence). Trimming took off 2 bases at V and 8 bases at J, with 10 bases between the two ends. CDR3 length equals 13 residues. This chain's CDR3 is CASSLTLGDEQFF. Written as DNA, the CDR3 is TGTGCCAGCAGCTTAACCTTGGGTGATGAGCAGTTCTTC.

This clonotype was found a few times. J is TRBJ2-1 and V is TRBV28; TRBD2 matches 15 bases. CDR3 length: 16 residues. Trimming at V came to 3 bases and at J to 9 bases, leaving 6 bases not matched to a gene. Germline V gene lookup returns CDR1 MDHEN and CDR2 SYDVKM. CDR3 DNA: TGTGCCAGCAGTTTTCGGACTAGCGGGAGGGTTGGTGAGCAGTTCTTC. It translates to CASSFRTSGRVGEQFF.

A remark on this clonotype: A much bigger clone sits one base away, suggesting this may be a read error. The missing conserved phenylalanine or tryptophan at the end of this CDR3 makes a read error likely. The chain combines TRBV12-3 or TRBV12-4 with TRBJ2-3, with 13 nucleotides matching TRBD2. The CDR3 is made up of 14 amino acids. Unmatched junction bases numbered 4, after V lost 11 bases and J lost 2 bases. The CDR3 DNA is TGTGCCTCGGGACTAGCGGGGCACACAGATACGCAGTATCTT. Its translation is CASGLAGHTDTQYL.

The chain is built from TRBV2 and TRBJ2-1; D might be TRBD2 (6 bases). CDR3 length: 13 amino acids. CDR1 is SNHLY and CDR2 is FYNNEI in the germline V gene. V shed 4 bases and J shed 12 bases, with 16 bases lying between them. In nucleotides, the CDR3 is TGTGCCAGCAGTGGTGACCCCCCCGGGGGGCAGTTCTTC. It yields the protein CASSGDPPGGQFF.

J is TRBJ1-6 and V is TRBV7-8; D call uncertain. This CDR3 is built from 15 residues. CDR1 and CDR2 from the germline V gene are SGHVS and FQNEAQ. The V and J ends lost 1 base and 7 bases respectively, with 11 bases between them. For the CDR3, the DNA is TGTGCCAGCAGCTTAGGCCGGGGTCCGAATTCACCCCTCCACTTT. Its protein is CASSLGRGPNSPLHF.

This clonotype was observed a handful of times. The J gene is TRBJ2-1, the V gene TRBV5-8; 8 bases are a match to TRBD2. The V and J ends lost 2 bases and 6 bases, in that order; junction bases with no gene match: 7. The CDR3 has 15 amino acids. The germline CDR1 and CDR2 sequences are SGHTS and YDEGEE. CDR3 in amino acids: CASSLEIAGINEQFF. CDR3 DNA sequence: TGTGCCAGCAGCTTAGAAATAGCGGGAATCAATGAGCAGTTCTTC.

Many counts were recorded for this clonotype. This chain links TRBV12-3 or TRBV12-4 with TRBJ2-7; D might be TRBD2 (5 bases). The V and J ends lost 7 bases and 0 bases respectively, with 13 bases between them. CDR3 length: 14 residues. The chain's CDR3 is CASTLGLGSYEQYV. CDR3 DNA: TGTGCCAGCACCCTTGGACTGGGCTCCTACGAGCAGTACGTC.

Ten or more counts support this clonotype. The CDR3 is CAIRLTLSTDTQYF. CDR3 DNA: TGTGCCATCAGATTGACACTTAGCACAGATACGCAGTATTTT. J is TRBJ2-3 and V is TRBV10-3; D unclear. Trimming took 6 bases from V and 0 from J, leaving 10 bases between them. This CDR3 comprises 14 residues. Germline lookup yields CDR1 ENHRY and CDR2 SYGVKD.

This clonotype was counted between two and nine times. V is TRBV7-6 and J is TRBJ2-5; 7 nucleotides line up with TRBD2. Germline CDR1 and CDR2: SGHVS and FNYEAQ. Germline trimming cut 4 bases from V and 5 bases from J; bases unmatched to any gene: 7. The CDR3 sequence is 14 residues long. CDR3 sequence (DNA): TGTGCCAGCAGCTCCAGTGGGGGGGGGGAGACCCAGTACTTC. It translates to CASSSSGGGETQYF.

This clonotype was counted only a few times. One end of the junction fails to match germline, which may point to a read error. The genes are TRBV29-1 and TRBJ1-1; possibly TRBD1 for D (6 bases). The CDR3 runs to 14 residues. Germline CDR1 reads SQVTM; CDR2 reads ANQGSEA. CDR3 residues: CSFEQGIMNTEAFF. In DNA, the CDR3 is TGCAGCTTTGAACAGGGAATTATGAACACTGAAGCTTTCTTT.